Shown below are 24 T cell receptor beta chains from a single sample sequenced in a study of CD8+ T cells in alopecia areata. Extracted from the samples, RNA was reverse transcribed into cDNA to serve as the sequencing template. Sequenced by immunoSEQ multiplex PCR; TCRdb stores in-frame clones only, minus some. The table records 150,000 to 250,000 clones, 50% to 60% of them present only once. Indicated treatment: oral pan-JAK inhibitor, 5-10 mg twice daily. The material sequenced was CD4+ T cells sorted from blood, taken at week 4, from a patient treated with tofacitinib. These receptors came from a human donor with alopecia areata.

The chain couples TRBV2 to TRBJ2-1; 14 nucleotides agree with TRBD2. Germline lookup yields CDR1 SNHLY and CDR2 FYNNEI. There are 18 residues in the CDR3. V lost 8 bases, J lost 0 bases, and 9 bases stayed unmatched. CDR3 sequence reads: CASVPGLAGASSYNEQFF. For the CDR3, the DNA is TGTGCCAGCGTCCCGGGACTAGCGGGGGCAAGCTCCTACAATGAGCAGTTCTTC.

The DNA of the CDR3 is TGTGCCAGCAGCTTAGTCCGGTCCGGGGAGCTGTTTTTT. It translates to CASSLVRSGELFF. The chain couples TRBV7-2 to TRBJ2-2; D gene uncertain. The CDR3 sequence is 13 residues long. V was cut by 1 base and J by 6 bases, with 6 bases left in between. Germline lookup yields CDR1 SGHTA and CDR2 FQGNSA.

The sample holds a few counts of this clone. V gene TRBV10-3 combines with J gene TRBJ1-1; D perhaps matches TRBD1 (5 bases). The CDR3 spans 13 residues. Trimming took 2 bases from V and 5 from J, leaving 9 bases between them. Germline CDR1 and CDR2: ENHRY and SYGVKD. CDR3 amino acids: CAISELPGTEAFF. The CDR3 DNA reads TGTGCCATCAGTGAGCTCCCAGGGACTGAAGCTTTCTTT.

The chain has TRBV6-5 and TRBJ2-2, with D possibly TRBD1 on 6 matching bases. Germline CDR1 and CDR2: MNHEY and SVGAGI. This CDR3 comprises 15 residues. V lost 6 bases to trimming and J lost 2 bases, with 13 bases between them. CDR3 sequence (DNA): TGTGCCAGCAGACGGCAGGGACACAACACCGGGGAGCTGTTTTTT. Translated, it gives CASRRQGHNTGELFF.

The chain links TRBV29-1 to TRBJ2-3; D gene ambiguous. V was pared by 4 bases and J by 6 bases, with 8 bases between. The CDR3 covers 11 residues. Germline loops: CDR1 SQVTM, CDR2 ANQGSEA. The CDR3 region has the DNA TGCAGCGTTGTGGGTATGGATACGCAGTATTTT. Protein sequence: CSVVGMDTQYF.

This chain joins TRBV7-2 and TRBJ2-2; D unclear. Trimming left V 5 bases short and J 6 bases short, with 7 bases between. The CDR3 loop spans 12 amino acids. Germline CDR1 SGHTA, CDR2 FQGNSA. The CDR3 protein is CASSRVPGELFF. The CDR3 nucleotides read TGTGCCAGCAGCCGAGTCCCCGGGGAGCTGTTTTTT. The whole variable domain, filled in from reference TRBV7-2 and TRBJ2-2, reads GAGVSQSPSNKVTEKGKDVELRCDPISGHTALYWYRQSLGQGLEFLIYFQGNSAPDKSGLPSDRFSAERTGGSVSTLTIQRTQQEDSAVYLCASSRVPGELFFGEGSRLTVL.

This chain uses TRBV5-4 with TRBJ2-1; TRBD2 is a possible D gene (7 bases). CDR1 and CDR2 from the germline V gene are SGHNT and YYREEE (reference sequence). The CDR3 loop spans 17 amino acids. V was pared by 4 bases and J by 6 bases, with 23 bases between. This CDR3 reads CASSPDGGPAPLNEQFF. The CDR3 DNA reads as TGTGCCAGCAGCCCCGACGGGGGGCCCGCACCTCTCAATGAGCAGTTCTTC. Looking up the rest from reference TRBV5-4 and TRBJ2-1 gives the full variable domain: ETGVTQSPTHLIKTRGQQVTLRCSSQSGHNTVSWYQQALGQGPQFIFQYYREEENGRGNFPPRFSGLQFPNYSSELNVNALELDDSALYLCASSPDGGPAPLNEQFFGPGTRLTVL.

This clone has only a few counts. This chain links TRBV7-9 with TRBJ2-7, with D perhaps given as TRBD1 or TRBD2 (5 bases each). V lost 6 bases and J 4 bases, leaving 16 bases between the germline ends. From germline, CDR1 is SEHNR and CDR2 FQNEAQ (reference sequence). The CDR3 loop spans 14 amino acids. The CDR3 sequence: CASSPPGRGYEQYF. The CDR3 nucleotides read TGTGCCAGCAGTCCTCCGGGACGCGGTTACGAGCAGTACTTC. Using reference TRBV7-9 and TRBJ2-7 for the parts outside the CDR3, the full variable domain is DTGVSQNPRHKITKRGQNVTFRCDPISEHNRLYWYRQTLGQGPEFLTYFQNEAQLEKSRLLSDRFSAERPKGSFSTLEIQRTEQGDSAMYLCASSPPGRGYEQYFGPGTRLTVT.

The chain joins TRBV5-6 to TRBJ2-3; 12 bases map to TRBD2. After removal of 7 bases from V and 2 bases from J, the junction contained 11 bases not matched to a gene. Germline V gene data show CDR1 as SGHDT and CDR2 as YYEEEE. This CDR3 is 17 amino acids long. In DNA form, the CDR3 reads TGTGCCAGCGCCCGTCGGACTAGCGGGGCCTCCACAGATACGCAGTATTTT. It yields the protein CASARRTSGASTDTQYF.

V and J are TRBV5-4 and TRBJ2-3; 13 nucleotides align to TRBD2. Germline values: CDR1 SGHNT, CDR2 YYREEE (reference sequence). V lost 5 bases, J lost 1 base, and 10 bases stayed unmatched. This CDR3 is built from 18 residues. CDR3 DNA: TGTGCCAGCAGTTCCCGACTAGCGGGGGGCACGCGCACAGATACGCAGTATTTT. Its protein is CASSSRLAGGTRTDTQYF.

This rearrangement joins TRBV5-1 to TRBJ2-5, with 8 nucleotides matching TRBD2. Per germline, CDR1 SGHRS and CDR2 YFSETQ. The CDR3 covers 14 residues. V shed 4 bases, J shed 1 base, and the junction held 3 bases outside the gene matches. CDR3 sequence reads: CASSTGTSQETQYF. For the CDR3, the DNA is TGCGCCAGCAGCACGGGGACTAGCCAAGAGACCCAGTACTTC.

The V gene is TRBV27, the J gene TRBJ2-7; D is perhaps TRBD2 (7 bases). CDR1 is MNHEY and CDR2 is SMNVEV in the germline V gene (reference sequence). V dropped 6 bases and J dropped 12 bases, with 21 bases sitting between them. The CDR3 extends over 13 amino acids. This CDR3 is CASSRPGAGVAYF. CDR3 bases: TGTGCCAGCAGCCGGCCGGGGGCGGGGGTTGCGTACTTC.

The genes are TRBV4-1 and TRBJ2-1; tentatively, D is TRBD2 (5 bases). The V gene's germline CDR1 is MGHRA and CDR2 YSYEKL. The CDR3 totals 13 residues. V lost 1 base and J lost 8, with 9 bases in between. CDR3 loop: CASSQVLAHEQFF. For the CDR3, the DNA is TGCGCCAGCAGCCAAGTGCTAGCCCATGAGCAGTTCTTC.

The genes are TRBV15 and TRBJ2-1; D uncertain. The V gene's germline CDR1 is LNHNV and CDR2 YYDKDF (reference sequence). The CDR3 has 13 residues. Trimming pared 0 bases from V and 15 bases from J, leaving 15 bases between. CDR3 loop: CATSRDIANPGFF. The CDR3 nucleotides read TGTGCCACCAGCAGAGATATTGCCAACCCGGGGTTCTTC.

In the case of this clone: The junction does not match germline at one end; this may be a read error. The chain links TRBV6-1 to TRBJ2-5, with TRBD2 identical over 7 bases. Germline CDR1 and CDR2: MNHNS and SASEGT. The CDR3 extends over 16 amino acids. This chain's CDR3 is CASREALAVGQETQYF. The CDR3 region has the DNA TGTGCCAGCAGGGAAGCCCTAGCGGTTGGGCAAGAGACCCAGTACTTC.

The sample holds a few counts of this clone. A clone one base away is much larger, so this may be a read error. The sample carries other DNA sequences with the same CDR3. The gene calls are TRBV7-2 and TRBJ2-5; D uncertain. V was trimmed by 0 bases and J by 5 bases, leaving 1 base between them. CDR3 length: 11 amino acids. CDR1 SGHTA and CDR2 FQGNSA come from the germline V gene. The CDR3 protein is CASSLAETQYF. The CDR3 DNA follows: TGTGCCAGCAGCTTAGCGGAGACCCAGTACTTC. Drawing the rest from reference TRBV7-2 and TRBJ2-5, the complete variable domain is GAGVSQSPSNKVTEKGKDVELRCDPISGHTALYWYRQSLGQGLEFLIYFQGNSAPDKSGLPSDRFSAERTGGSVSTLTIQRTQQEDSAVYLCASSLAETQYFGPGTRLLVL.

This clone was seen only a few times. For the CDR3, the DNA is TGTGCCAGCAGCGTAGCCCTAGCGGGGACCGATACGCAGTATTTT. It translates to CASSVALAGTDTQYF. The rearrangement links TRBV9 to TRBJ2-3; 9 nucleotides line up with TRBD2. The CDR3 runs to 15 residues. V dropped 0 bases and J dropped 6; count of bases not matched to a gene: 5. Germline V lookup: CDR1 SGDLS, CDR2 YYNGEE.

The chain employs TRBV29-1 and TRBJ1-1; the D gene is possibly TRBD1 (5 bases). Germline V lookup: CDR1 SQVTM, CDR2 ANQGSEA. V lost 6 bases to trimming and J lost 4 bases, with 9 bases between them. This CDR3 is built from 11 residues. The CDR3 nucleotides are TGCAGCGTCCAGGGTGGCACTGAAGCTTTCTTT. Translating gives CSVQGGTEAFF.

The sample holds a few counts of this clone. The chain is built from TRBV10-3 and TRBJ1-1, with D possibly matching TRBD1 (5 bases). Looked up from germline, CDR1 is ENHRY and CDR2 is SYGVKD. The CDR3 is 14 amino acids. Trimming cost V 0 bases and J 3 bases, with 8 bases left between them. CDR3 loop: CAISESTRDTEAFF. The CDR3 DNA follows: TGTGCCATCAGTGAGTCGACCAGGGACACTGAAGCTTTCTTT.

V gene TRBV5-1 combines with J gene TRBJ2-1, with D maybe TRBD2 (6 bases). Trimming shortened V by 4 bases and J by 5 bases, and 19 bases separated the two germline ends. The CDR3 runs to 16 residues. CDR1 SGHRS and CDR2 YFSETQ come from the germline V gene. The CDR3 reads CASSAGRVPTNNEQFF. CDR3 DNA sequence: TGCGCCAGCAGCGCGGGACGAGTCCCCACAAACAATGAGCAGTTCTTC.

V and J are TRBV5-1 and TRBJ2-2; TRBD2 matches 10 bases. Germline CDR1 reads SGHRS; CDR2 reads YFSETQ. Germline trimming cut 2 bases from V and 3 bases from J; bases unmatched to any gene: 4. This CDR3 comprises 16 residues. CDR3 DNA: TGCGCCAGCAGCTTAGGACTAGCGGTGTACACCGGGGAGCTGTTTTTT. The encoded protein is CASSLGLAVYTGELFF.

For this clone: Other nucleotide sequences in the sample specify the same CDR3. V is TRBV29-1 and J is TRBJ2-7; 8 bases match TRBD1. V lost 6 bases, J lost 4 bases, and 8 bases stayed unmatched. The V gene's germline CDR1 is SQVTM and CDR2 ANQGSEA. The CDR3 spans 13 residues. The CDR3 nucleotides read TGCAGCGTGCCCGACAGGGGTGGGTACGAGCAGTACTTC. Amino acids: CSVPDRGGYEQYF.

This chain joins TRBV19 and TRBJ2-5; weak D call: TRBD1 (5 bases). V was shortened by 7 bases and J by 7 bases, with 16 bases between the two germline ends. This CDR3 has 13 amino acids. From germline, CDR1 is LNHDA and CDR2 SQIVND (reference sequence). DNA for the CDR3: TGTGCCAGTAAACGGACCGTAAGGGGGACCCAGTACTTC. Translating gives CASKRTVRGTQYF.

The chain joins TRBV28 to TRBJ1-6; 9 positions match TRBD1. V lost 6 bases, J lost 7 bases, and 7 bases stayed unmatched. The CDR3 is 15 residues long. CDR1 MDHEN and CDR2 SYDVKM come from the germline V gene. As DNA, the CDR3 is TGTGCCAGCAGCCCGGGGGACAGGGAGAATTCACCCCTCCACTTT. Amino acids: CASSPGDRENSPLHF.